These 22 T cell receptor beta chains came from one sample sequenced in a study of PD-L1 blockade in urothelial cancer. TCRdb keeps only in-frame clones here, not all; method: immunoSEQ multiplex PCR. The top ten clones hold roughly 2.5% of a sample with around 46,000 clones, 70% to 90% of them seen once. Time point defined: peripheral blood 6 weeks after treatment start. This specimen was PBMCs, taken around atezolizumab (anti-PD-L1) treatment. The receptors here all came from a man in his sixties with urothelial cancer.

This clone occurred a few times. V gene TRBV7-3 combines with J gene TRBJ2-1; 7 nucleotides line up with TRBD1. The CDR3 has 14 residues. The V segment lost 2 bases and the J segment 9 bases; nucleotides outside the gene matches: 7. From germline, CDR1 is SGHTA and CDR2 FQGTGA. CDR3 region: CASSLETGYGEQFF. The CDR3 nucleotides are TGTGCCAGCAGCTTAGAGACAGGGTATGGTGAGCAGTTCTTC.

The chain recombines TRBV6-1 with TRBJ1-1; TRBD1 aligns across 7 bases. The junction had 5 bases not matched to a gene; V was cut back by 4 bases and J by 6 bases. The CDR3 consists of 13 residues. CDR1 is MNHNS and CDR2 is SASEGT in the germline V gene. The CDR3 sequence: CASSGTGVPEAFF. The CDR3 DNA reads TGTGCCAGCAGTGGAACAGGGGTCCCTGAAGCTTTCTTT.

The V gene is TRBV7-2, the J gene TRBJ2-6, with TRBD1 matching over 8 bases. The CDR3 is made up of 17 amino acids. Germline V lookup: CDR1 SGHTA, CDR2 FQGNSA. Trimming at V came to 5 bases and at J to 4 bases, leaving 10 bases not matched to a gene. The CDR3 loop reads CASSPYSDRAGANVLTF. The CDR3 DNA is TGTGCCAGCAGCCCCTATTCGGACAGGGCGGGGGCCAACGTCCTGACTTTC.

The J gene is TRBJ1-1, the V gene TRBV27, with D hard to call. Trimming took off 6 bases at V and 1 base at J, with 15 bases between the two ends. This CDR3 is 15 amino acids long. Germline CDR1 and CDR2: MNHEY and SMNVEV (reference sequence). The CDR3 spells CASRAMLARNTEAFF. The CDR3 coding sequence is TGTGCCAGCAGAGCGATGCTCGCCAGGAACACTGAAGCTTTCTTT.

The chain recombines TRBV18 with TRBJ2-3, with D possibly TRBD2 on 5 matching bases. The CDR3 runs 12 residues. The germline V gene has CDR1 KGHSH and CDR2 LQKENI. The V gene lost 8 bases and the J gene lost 6 bases, with 12 bases spanning the gap. The CDR3 protein is CASNGGSDTQYF. The CDR3, as DNA: TGTGCCAGCAATGGAGGCTCCGATACGCAGTATTTT. The full variable domain, its missing parts supplied by reference TRBV18 and TRBJ2-3, is NAGVMQNPRHLVRRRGQEARLRCSPMKGHSHVYWYRQLPEEGLKFMVYLQKENIIDESGMPKERFSAEFPKEGPSILRIQQVVRGDSAAYFCASNGGSDTQYFGPGTRLTVL.

The chain recombines TRBV6-1 with TRBJ1-5; TRBD1 agrees at 9 bases. Germline CDR1 is MNHNS and CDR2 is SASEGT. The CDR3 sequence is 14 residues long. The V segment lost 3 bases and the J segment 9 bases; nucleotides outside the gene matches: 6. As DNA, the CDR3 is TGTGCCAGCAGTGATACAGGGGGCGGGGGGCCCCAGCATTTT. The encoded protein is CASSDTGGGGPQHF.

This clone was counted between two and nine times. This chain joins TRBV11-2 and TRBJ2-1, with D perhaps TRBD1 (6 bases). CDR3 length: 16 amino acids. The V end lost 6 bases, the J end lost 5 bases, and 20 bases lay between the germline ends. The V gene's germline CDR1 is SGHAT and CDR2 FQNNGV. Written as DNA, the CDR3 is TGTGCCAGCAGACCACTACAGGGTACTATGAACAATGAGCAGTTCTTC. This gives the protein CASRPLQGTMNNEQFF.

This rearrangement joins TRBV4-1 to TRBJ2-2; TRBD1 aligns across 10 bases. The CDR3 length is 16 residues. CDR1 and CDR2 from the germline V gene are MGHRA and YSYEKL. Trimming cost V 2 bases and J 8 bases; bases outside gene matches: 8. The CDR3 reads CASSQPGQGINGELFF. The DNA of the CDR3 is TGCGCCAGCAGCCAACCGGGACAGGGGATTAATGGGGAGCTGTTTTTT.

The chain couples TRBV19 to TRBJ2-3; D perhaps matches TRBD1 (5 bases). Trimming shortened V by 2 bases and J by 4 bases, and 7 bases separated the two germline ends. The CDR3 extends over 13 amino acids. The germline CDR1 and CDR2 sequences are LNHDA and SQIVND (reference sequence). The CDR3 protein is CASSITGPDTQYF. The DNA for the CDR3 is TGTGCCAGTAGTATAACAGGCCCAGATACGCAGTATTTT.

The chain recombines TRBV27 with TRBJ1-2; tentative D call: TRBD1 (6 bases). Per the germline V gene, CDR1 is MNHEY and CDR2 is SMNVEV (reference sequence). CDR3 length: 14 amino acids. The ends were cut back, 5 bases at V and 8 bases at J, with 18 bases in the middle. The CDR3 nucleotides read TGTGCCAGCAGTCCTTGGACAGACCCCTGGGGCTACACCTTC. Translating it yields CASSPWTDPWGYTF.

This chain connects TRBV6-5 to TRBJ1-2; possibly TRBD1 for D (5 bases). Germline V gene sequence: CDR1 MNHEY, CDR2 SVGAGI. CDR3 length: 12 amino acids. V shed 5 bases and J shed 4 bases, with 8 bases lying between them. CDR3 sequence reads: CASSAGLYGYTF. DNA for the CDR3: TGTGCCAGCAGTGCGGGGCTCTATGGCTACACCTTC.

The V call is TRBV6-5, the J call TRBJ2-5; D may be TRBD2 (6 bases). Germline values: CDR1 MNHEY, CDR2 SVGAGI. Trimming shortened V by 6 bases and J by 5 bases, and 16 bases separated the two germline ends. The CDR3 has 14 amino acids. The CDR3 protein is CASRAGRGRETQYF. The CDR3 nucleotides are TGTGCCAGCAGGGCAGGGCGGGGCCGGGAGACCCAGTACTTC.

The V and J genes are TRBV5-1 and TRBJ2-5; 8 nucleotides agree with TRBD2. This CDR3 comprises 18 residues. Trimming removed 4 bases from V and 0 bases from J; junction bases left unmatched: 14. CDR1 SGHRS and CDR2 YFSETQ come from the germline V gene. CDR3 DNA: TGCGCCAGCAGCCTTCTACCCCCAAGCGGGGGATACCAAGAGACCCAGTACTTC. Protein sequence: CASSLLPPSGGYQETQYF.

The V gene is TRBV2, the J gene TRBJ1-1; TRBD1 aligns across 9 bases. The CDR3 has 16 residues. CDR1 and CDR2 from the germline V gene are SNHLY and FYNNEI. The J segment lost 3 bases and the V segment lost 6 bases, leaving 11 bases of the junction unmatched. The CDR3 DNA is TGTGCCAGCAGGGCCGGGACAGGGAGGGGGGACACTGAAGCTTTCTTT. It translates to CASRAGTGRGDTEAFF.

The chain carries TRBV5-1 and TRBJ2-7; 14 bases match TRBD2. Germline values: CDR1 SGHRS, CDR2 YFSETQ. This CDR3 is built from 17 residues. The V and J ends lost 2 bases and 2 bases, in that order; junction bases with no gene match: 6. The CDR3 DNA reads as TGCGCCAGCAGCTTACTCGGGACTAGCGGGGGAACCTACGAGCAGTACTTC. Its protein product is CASSLLGTSGGTYEQYF. The entire variable domain, with the rest obtained from reference TRBV5-1 and TRBJ2-7, is as follows: KAGVTQTPRYLIKTRGQQVTLSCSPISGHRSVSWYQQTPGQGLQFLFEYFSETQRNKGNFPGRFSGRQFSNSRSEMNVSTLELGDSALYLCASSLLGTSGGTYEQYFGPGTRLTVT.

The J gene is TRBJ1-6, the V gene TRBV12-5, with D tentatively TRBD1 (6 bases). Germline loops: CDR1 LGHNT, CDR2 FRNRAP. The V end was cut by 5 bases, the J end by 8 bases, with 19 bases between. The CDR3 has 16 residues. Here the CDR3 DNA reads TGTGCTAGTGGTCTCCTCGGGGGGGCAATCCATTCACCCCTCCACTTT. Its protein product is CASGLLGGAIHSPLHF.

The chain couples TRBV6-1 to TRBJ2-7; 9 nucleotides line up with TRBD1. CDR1 is MNHNS and CDR2 is SASEGT in the germline V gene. This CDR3 is built from 14 residues. V gave up 6 bases and J gave up 3 bases; unmatched junction bases: 6. In DNA, the CDR3 is TGTGCCAGCAGCCCTGCGGGACAGGGCTACGAGCAGTACTTC. Its protein is CASSPAGQGYEQYF.

The rearrangement joins TRBV5-1 to TRBJ1-5; D not resolved. Per the germline V gene, CDR1 is SGHRS and CDR2 is YFSETQ. The germline V and J ends were trimmed by 0 bases and 0 bases, with 7 bases remaining between them. The CDR3 sequence is 15 residues long. CDR3 sequence: CASSLAGNSNQPQHF. CDR3 nucleotide sequence: TGCGCCAGCAGCTTGGCAGGAAATAGCAATCAGCCCCAGCATTTT.

V is TRBV25-1 and J is TRBJ2-3; 10 bases are shared with TRBD1. The junction had 10 bases not matched to a gene; V was cut back by 4 bases and J by 6 bases. In germline, CDR1 is MGHDK, CDR2 SYGVNS. This CDR3 spans 16 amino acids. CDR3 in DNA: TGTGCCAGCAGTGGTGAAATCGGGACAGGGGTCGATACGCAGTATTTT. Protein product: CASSGEIGTGVDTQYF.

This chain joins TRBV15 and TRBJ1-2, with D perhaps matching TRBD1 (5 bases). The CDR3 has 15 amino acids. V dropped 0 bases and J dropped 4 bases, with 12 bases sitting between them. Germline loops: CDR1 LNHNV, CDR2 YYDKDF (reference sequence). The CDR3 loop reads CATSRDTGGGYGYTF. CDR3 DNA: TGTGCCACCAGCAGAGATACGGGGGGGGGCTATGGCTACACCTTC.

This rearrangement joins TRBV6-1 to TRBJ1-3, with a tentative D call TRBD1 (6 bases). V lost 4 bases to trimming and J lost 0 bases, with 19 bases between them. This CDR3 comprises 18 residues. Germline V lookup: CDR1 MNHNS, CDR2 SASEGT. The CDR3 protein is CASSVLRGGANSGNTIYF. The CDR3 nucleotides are TGTGCCAGCAGTGTTCTTCGGGGGGGGGCCAACTCTGGAAACACCATATATTTT.

The V call is TRBV4-1, the J call TRBJ1-3; no clear D. This CDR3 is built from 18 residues. Trimming stripped 4 bases from V and 0 bases from J, with 19 bases between. From germline, CDR1 is MGHRA and CDR2 YSYEKL. The CDR3 loop is CASSPGTSSTDSGNTIYF. The CDR3 bases are TGCGCCAGCAGCCCAGGCACAAGCTCGACCGACTCTGGAAACACCATATATTTT.